These 2 T cell receptor beta chains share one sample of origin, sequenced in a study of T cell responses to AZD1222 COVID-19 vaccine. Profiled with immunoSEQ multiplex PCR; TCRdb holds only in-frame clones, not every one. Of 95,000 to 100,000 clones detected, over 75% appear once; the ten largest clones hold approximately 17%. This specimen consisted of peripheral blood, obtained on day 0 of AZD1222 vaccination. The receptors shown here come from an adult in good health.

The chain joins TRBV27 to TRBJ1-2; D uncertain. The V and J ends lost 7 bases and 7 bases respectively, with 13 bases between them. CDR3 length equals 12 residues. From germline, CDR1 is MNHEY and CDR2 SMNVEV (reference sequence). The CDR3 loop reads CASMPRYGGYTF. The CDR3 nucleotides are TGTGCCAGCATGCCACGGTACGGTGGCTACACCTTC.

The V call is TRBV6-1, the J call TRBJ1-1; D remains ambiguous. With 1 base removed from V and 2 bases from J, the gap between germline ends came to 11 bases. The germline CDR1 and CDR2 sequences are MNHNS and SASEGT. The CDR3 is 15 amino acids. CDR3 region: CASSEGGSANTEAFF. The CDR3 bases are TGTGCCAGCAGTGAAGGCGGGTCAGCTAACACTGAAGCTTTCTTT.